Listed here are 21 T cell receptor beta chains from one sample, sequenced in a study of shared clonotypes between healthy human individuals. The assay was immunoSEQ multiplex PCR, and TCRdb's table has in-frame clones only and misses some. The table shows approximately 2.3 million clones, with approximately 93% occurring only once. What was sequenced was naive CD4+ T cells from PBMCs. Indicated subset: CD45RA+ positively selected. The receptors were sampled from a young man in good health. Some clones in this sample may be carry-over from other donors' samples.

V and J are TRBV5-1 and TRBJ2-5, with 12 bases lining up with TRBD1. Germline assignment: CDR1 SGHRS and CDR2 YFSETQ. The CDR3 covers 17 residues. V lost 0 bases and J lost 5; bases outside the gene matches: 8. Here the CDR3 reads CASSLVAGTGGAETQYF. DNA of the CDR3: TGCGCCAGCAGCTTGGTGGCCGGGACAGGGGGCGCGGAGACCCAGTACTTC.

J is TRBJ2-7 and V is TRBV5-1; possible D gene TRBD1, 6 bases. Germline values: CDR1 SGHRS, CDR2 YFSETQ. Trimming pared 2 bases from V and 2 bases from J, leaving 11 bases between. The CDR3 extends over 14 amino acids. The CDR3 loop reads CASSFETGAYEQYF. CDR3 nucleotides: TGCGCCAGCAGCTTTGAGACAGGTGCCTACGAGCAGTACTTC.

The chain uses TRBV6-1 and TRBJ1-2, with 8 positions matching TRBD1. Unmatched junction bases numbered 5, after V lost 5 bases and J lost 3 bases. CDR3 length: 14 amino acids. From germline, CDR1 is MNHNS and CDR2 SASEGT. DNA of the CDR3: TGTGCCAGCAGTATCCGGACAGGGTACTATGGCTACACCTTC. It yields the protein CASSIRTGYYGYTF.

The chain recombines TRBV5-4 with TRBJ2-5, with D possibly being TRBD2 (7 bases). The CDR3 is made up of 16 amino acids. Germline CDR1 is SGHNT and CDR2 is YYREEE (reference sequence). V was pared by 4 bases and J by 1 base, with 17 bases between. CDR3 coding DNA: TGTGCCAGCAGCGGGGGGCGAGGGAGGGCCCAAGAGACCCAGTACTTC. This translates into CASSGGRGRAQETQYF.

The rearrangement uses TRBV19 and TRBJ2-2; 7 bases map to TRBD1. The CDR3 has 16 residues. The germline gives CDR1 LNHDA, CDR2 SQIVND (reference sequence). V dropped 6 bases and J dropped 5; count of bases not matched to a gene: 12. The CDR3, as DNA: TGTGCCAGTAGGACCGGGACAGCCCTTGCGACCGGGGAGCTGTTTTTT. Its protein is CASRTGTALATGELFF.

The chain has TRBV27 and TRBJ2-1, with 8 bases aligning to TRBD2. The trim removed 5 bases at V and 12 bases at J, leaving 21 bases unmatched. The CDR3 has 17 amino acids. Germline V gives CDR1 MNHEY, CDR2 SMNVEV (reference sequence). CDR3 DNA sequence: TGTGCCAGCAGTCGAAACCCCAGGGATTGGGCGGGAGGTGTGCAGTTCTTC. It specifies CASSRNPRDWAGGVQFF.

The chain employs TRBV28 and TRBJ2-1; D is perhaps TRBD1 (6 bases). Per the germline V gene, CDR1 is MDHEN and CDR2 is SYDVKM. The CDR3 runs to 17 residues. V lost 3 bases, J lost 4 bases, and 19 bases lay in between. CDR3 in amino acids: CASSFGQRLGAYNEQFF. The DNA for the CDR3 is TGTGCCAGCAGTTTCGGACAGCGACTTGGGGCTTACAATGAGCAGTTCTTC.

This chain uses TRBV30 with TRBJ2-1, with TRBD1 matching over 9 bases. Trimming at V came to 0 bases and at J to 6 bases, leaving 9 bases not matched to a gene. The CDR3 covers 16 residues. Per germline, CDR1 GTSNPN and CDR2 SVGIG (reference sequence). CDR3 residues: CAWSVSRTGVLNEQFF. CDR3 coding DNA: TGTGCCTGGAGTGTATCCCGGACAGGGGTTCTCAATGAGCAGTTCTTC. The full variable domain, with the rest looked up from reference TRBV30 and TRBJ2-1, is SQTIHQWPATLVQPVGSPLSLECTVEGTSNPNLYWYRQAAGRGLQLLFYSVGIGQISSEVPQNLSASRPQDRQFILSSKKLLLSDSGFYLCAWSVSRTGVLNEQFFGPGTRLTVL.

The genes are TRBV7-9 and TRBJ2-7; D unresolved. Germline-derived CDR1 and CDR2 are SEHNR and FQNEAQ (reference sequence). The length of the CDR3 is 15 residues. V dropped 5 bases and J dropped 6 bases, with 20 bases sitting between them. The CDR3 protein is CASSINGPAPPEQYF. CDR3 bases: TGTGCCAGCAGCATCAACGGACCCGCGCCCCCCGAGCAGTACTTC.

Points on this clone: The same CDR3 can be traced to other DNA sequences in this sample. The chain uses TRBV18 and TRBJ1-5, with unresolved D. The CDR3 spans 14 residues. V lost 2 bases and J 4 bases, leaving 9 bases between the germline ends. Per the germline V gene, CDR1 is KGHSH and CDR2 is LQKENI. In nucleotides, the CDR3 is TGTGCCAGCTCACCAGGTGACGGAAATCAGCCCCAGCATTTT. Its translation is CASSPGDGNQPQHF.

Comments on this clone: Other DNA sequences of this sample code for an identical CDR3. The J gene is TRBJ2-5, the V gene TRBV5-1, with D perhaps matching TRBD2 (6 bases). The CDR3 totals 14 residues. Germline V CDR1 and CDR2: SGHRS, YFSETQ. Deletions cut 0 bases from V and 5 bases from J, with 11 bases between. In DNA form, the CDR3 reads TGCGCCAGCAGCTTGGCGGGAGATGGGGAGACCCAGTACTTC. Encoded protein: CASSLAGDGETQYF.

This sequence joins TRBV10-3 and TRBJ2-7; D is possibly TRBD2 (6 bases). The CDR3 extends over 14 amino acids. Germline V CDR1 and CDR2: ENHRY, SYGVKD. The V gene lost 3 bases and the J gene lost 0 bases, with 9 bases spanning the gap. For the CDR3, the DNA is TGTGCCATCAGTGACCGGGGGAACTCCTACGAGCAGTACTTC. This codes for CAISDRGNSYEQYF.

This clone was observed a single time. The V gene is TRBV9, the J gene TRBJ2-1, with a weak D call TRBD1 (5 bases). CDR1 and CDR2 from the germline V gene are SGDLS and YYNGEE. Trimming shortened V by 0 bases and J by 8 bases, and 12 bases separated the two germline ends. The CDR3 spans 14 residues. The CDR3 loop reads CASSVDWQGYEQFF. CDR3 nucleotides: TGTGCCAGCAGCGTAGATTGGCAGGGCTATGAGCAGTTCTTC.

The rearrangement uses TRBV5-1 and TRBJ2-3; D may be TRBD1 (6 bases). V was clipped by 4 bases and J by 2 bases, with 17 bases between them. The V gene's germline CDR1 is SGHRS and CDR2 YFSETQ. This CDR3 has 16 residues. CDR3 in amino acids: CASSRRTDSYTDTQYF. DNA for the CDR3: TGCGCCAGCAGCCGACGTACGGACAGCTACACAGATACGCAGTATTTT.

The V and J genes are TRBV5-1 and TRBJ1-1; D is possibly TRBD1 (5 bases). CDR1 SGHRS and CDR2 YFSETQ come from the germline V gene. The ends were cut back, 3 bases at V and 0 bases at J, with 9 bases in the middle. This CDR3 is built from 14 residues. The CDR3 protein is CASSSGRLNTEAFF. In nucleotides, the CDR3 is TGCGCCAGCAGCTCGGGACGGCTGAACACTGAAGCTTTCTTT.

The chain employs TRBV19 and TRBJ1-2; 9 positions match TRBD1. The V and J ends lost 5 bases and 2 bases, in that order; junction bases with no gene match: 6. CDR3 size: 15 residues. Germline values: CDR1 LNHDA, CDR2 SQIVND (reference sequence). DNA for the CDR3: TGTGCCAGTAGTGTATTGGGACAGGGAAACTATGGCTACACCTTC. This codes for CASSVLGQGNYGYTF.

The J gene is TRBJ1-1, the V gene TRBV19, with a tentative D call TRBD1 (5 bases). Trimming cost V 6 bases and J 5 bases, with 13 bases left between them. The CDR3 loop spans 13 amino acids. The germline V gene has CDR1 LNHDA and CDR2 SQIVND (reference sequence). The CDR3, as DNA: TGTGCCAGTAGCCTACAGGTTTGGACTGAAGCTTTCTTT. Its translation is CASSLQVWTEAFF. Variable domain in full (rest from reference TRBV19 and TRBJ1-1): DGGITQSPKYLFRKEGQNVTLSCEQNLNHDAMYWYRQDPGQGLRLIYYSQIVNDFQKGDIAEGYSVSREKKESFPLTVTSAQKNPTAFYLCASSLQVWTEAFFGQGTRLTVV.

The chain has TRBV5-4 and TRBJ2-2; 9 bases line up with TRBD2. Per the germline V gene, CDR1 is SGHNT and CDR2 is YYREEE (reference sequence). This CDR3 spans 17 amino acids. V shed 3 bases, J shed 1 base, and the junction held 7 bases outside the gene matches. The CDR3 nucleotides are TGTGCCAGCAGCTGGGGGGGGACTAGCAGGAACACCGGGGAGCTGTTTTTT. This codes for CASSWGGTSRNTGELFF.

This sequence joins TRBV20-1 and TRBJ2-7; D remains ambiguous. The CDR3 totals 10 residues. The germline V gene has CDR1 DFQATT and CDR2 SNEGSKA (reference sequence). Trimming took 4 bases from V and 5 from J, leaving 6 bases between them. The CDR3 loop reads CSAIPHEQYF. The CDR3, as DNA: TGCAGTGCTATCCCTCACGAGCAGTACTTC.

This chain joins TRBV29-1 and TRBJ2-5, with D unclear. Germline V lookup: CDR1 SQVTM, CDR2 ANQGSEA. CDR3 size: 12 residues. With 7 bases removed from V and 1 base from J, the gap between germline ends came to 10 bases. CDR3 nucleotides: TGCAGCGGCCGGGCGGTCCAAGAGACCCAGTACTTC. Translating it yields CSGRAVQETQYF.

The chain is built from TRBV9 and TRBJ2-7; TRBD2 aligns across 7 bases. J was trimmed by 3 bases and V by 4 bases; bases with no gene match: 7. Germline loops: CDR1 SGDLS, CDR2 YYNGEE. CDR3 length: 14 residues. Written as DNA, the CDR3 is TGTGCCAGCAGCACTAGCGCCCTGGTCTACGAGCAGTACTTC. It is translated as CASSTSALVYEQYF.